This TCR beta chain was documented in a study of blood T cell repertoires in COVID-19. Study summary: There were acute and convalescent COVID-19 samples, and they came from the United States, Italy and Spain.

Measured with immunoSEQ multiplex PCR; TCRdb has only the in-frame clones, and not every one. The table shows 150,000 or so clones, with roughly four fifths occurring only once. The length of the CDR3 is 13 residues. Between the trimmed V and J ends, which lost 2 bases and 3 bases, there was a span of 7 bases. CDR1 is MNHEY and CDR2 is SVGEGT in the germline V gene. Sequencing was carried out using peripheral blood. The clonotype originates from a human donor with acute or convalescent COVID-19. The donor label of this sample is uncertain. V usage is TRBV6-2 or TRBV6-3 and J usage is TRBJ1-1; no firm D call. The CDR3 DNA reads as TGTGCCAGCAGTTACGTCCAGGACACTGAAGCTTTCTTT. Residues: CASSYVQDTEAFF.